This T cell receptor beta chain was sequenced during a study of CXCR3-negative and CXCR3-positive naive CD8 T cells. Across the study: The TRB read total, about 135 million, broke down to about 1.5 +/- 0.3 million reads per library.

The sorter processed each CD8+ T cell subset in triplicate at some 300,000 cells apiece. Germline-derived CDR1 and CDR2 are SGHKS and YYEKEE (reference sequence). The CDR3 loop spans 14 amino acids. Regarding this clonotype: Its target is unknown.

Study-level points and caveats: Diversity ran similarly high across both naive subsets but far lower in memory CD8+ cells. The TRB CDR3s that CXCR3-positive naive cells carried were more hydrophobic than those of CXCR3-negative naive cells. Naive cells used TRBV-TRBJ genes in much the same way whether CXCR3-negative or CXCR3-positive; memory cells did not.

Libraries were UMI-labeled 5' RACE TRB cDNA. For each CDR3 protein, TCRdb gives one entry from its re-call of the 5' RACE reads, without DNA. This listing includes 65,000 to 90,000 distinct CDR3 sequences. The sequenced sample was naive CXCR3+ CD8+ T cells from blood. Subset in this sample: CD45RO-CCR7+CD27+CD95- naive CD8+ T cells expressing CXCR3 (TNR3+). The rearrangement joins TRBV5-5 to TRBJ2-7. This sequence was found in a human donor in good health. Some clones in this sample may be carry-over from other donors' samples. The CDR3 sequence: CASSLLEGAYEQYF.